This record concerns one TCR beta chain sequence. CD8+ and CD4+ T cells circulating in blood were sequenced for TCR beta. The patients with Susac syndrome were individuals who fulfilled the recently defined diagnostic criteria for disease that was either definite or probable. The CDR3 loop spans 16 amino acids. V was clipped by 4 bases and J by 1 base; unmatched bases: 3. The data are from a study of CD8 T cells in Susac syndrome. Overall study: Patients with Susac syndrome were therapy-naive, on corticosteroids, or on intravenous immunoglobulin alone at the time that blood was drawn.

Random hexamers were used to reverse transcribe about 0.5 to 1 ug of RNA. An immunoSEQ multiplex PCR generated amplified TCR beta CDR3 products spanning 54 Vbeta and 13 Jbeta. TCRdb redid the calling of the immunoSEQ multiplex PCR reads with MiXCR, one entry per CDR3 protein. The table includes tens of thousands of distinct CDR3 sequences, roughly 95% detected once. This TCR was sampled from a human donor with Susac syndrome. The chain has TRBV12-3 or TRBV12-4 and TRBJ2-2; 10 positions agree with TRBD1. The source material was CD8+ T cells from PBMCs. CDR3 sequence reads: CASSSRDRGNTGELFF. In DNA form, the CDR3 reads TGTGCCAGCAGTTCACGGGACAGGGGGAACACCGGGGAGCTGTTTTTT.